Shown below are 21 T cell receptor beta chains from a single sample sequenced in a study of control samples from healthy donors and cancer patients. Generated by immunoSEQ multiplex PCR, the TCRdb table keeps only in-frame clones and is missing some. The sample yields about 89,000 clones, around nine tenths seen once. The sequenced material came from blood. The receptors come from a young man in good health.

This clone was observed once. The chain carries TRBV7-9 and TRBJ1-1; D not resolved. This CDR3 spans 12 amino acids. From germline, CDR1 is SEHNR and CDR2 FQNEAQ (reference sequence). V dropped 1 base and J dropped 6 bases, with 6 bases sitting between them. Here the CDR3 DNA reads TGTGCCAGCAGCTTAGGGGTGGCTGAAGCTTTCTTT. It encodes CASSLGVAEAFF. The entire variable domain, with the rest obtained from reference TRBV7-9 and TRBJ1-1, is as follows: DTGVSQNPRHKITKRGQNVTFRCDPISEHNRLYWYRQTLGQGPEFLTYFQNEAQLEKSRLLSDRFSAERPKGSFSTLEIQRTEQGDSAMYLCASSLGVAEAFFGQGTRLTVV.

This clone occurred once. The chain links TRBV29-1 to TRBJ1-2; D not resolved. CDR3 length: 17 residues. The V end lost 0 bases, the J end lost 6 bases, and 23 bases lay between the germline ends. Germline values: CDR1 SQVTM, CDR2 ANQGSEA. In DNA form, the CDR3 reads TGCAGCGTTGAAGAACCCTTGGGGAGGGTTACTTTCGATGGCTACACCTTC. Translating it yields CSVEEPLGRVTFDGYTF.

The chain has TRBV4-1 and TRBJ1-6; tentatively, D is TRBD1 (5 bases). The CDR3 has 22 amino acids. Trimming removed 0 bases at V and 0 bases at J, with 24 bases between. The germline CDR1 and CDR2 sequences are MGHRA and YSYEKL. The CDR3: CASSQDPERGVGGGSYNSPLHF. DNA of the CDR3: TGCGCCAGCAGCCAAGATCCCGAGCGGGGCGTCGGGGGGGGCTCCTATAATTCACCCCTCCACTTT.

This clone turned up a few times. The chain is built from TRBV6-5 and TRBJ2-4; D gene uncertain. Trimming shortened V by 10 bases and J by 5 bases, and 15 bases separated the two germline ends. The CDR3 runs 13 residues. CDR1 and CDR2 from the germline V gene are MNHEY and SVGAGI. DNA of the CDR3: TGTGCCACCAATCTAAGTGGGGAAAACATTCAGTACTTC. Encoded protein: CATNLSGENIQYF.

The V call is TRBV5-5, the J call TRBJ1-2; 11 bases line up with TRBD1. V dropped 5 bases and J dropped 5; count of bases not matched to a gene: 11. Per the germline V gene, CDR1 is SGHKS and CDR2 is YYEKEE (reference sequence). This CDR3 is built from 16 residues. The CDR3 DNA reads as TGTGCCAGCAGTTCCGGCGTGGGACAGGGGGGTTATGGCTACACCTTC. This sequence encodes CASSSGVGQGGYGYTF.

This clone showed up just a few times. The chain employs TRBV12-1 and TRBJ1-5; the table's TRBD1 call for D was not verified on the DNA. TRBV12-1 is a pseudogene segment. The CDR3 is 17 amino acids. CDR3: CASSSSRWQDSNQPQHF. DNA for the CDR3: TGTGCCAGCAGCTCAAGCAGGTGGCAAGATAGCAATCAGCCCCAGCATTTT.

This sequence joins TRBV6-5 and TRBJ1-1; 7 bases map to TRBD1. The V gene end was trimmed by 8 bases and the J gene end by 5 bases; junction bases not matched to a gene: 5. The germline gives CDR1 MNHEY, CDR2 SVGAGI. The CDR3 has 12 amino acids. CDR3 amino acids: CASSRQGTEAFF. Here the CDR3 DNA reads TGTGCCAGCTCCAGACAGGGAACTGAAGCTTTCTTT.

The chain carries TRBV9 and TRBJ2-1, with D tentatively TRBD2 (5 bases). Germline CDR1 and CDR2: SGDLS and YYNGEE. The germline V and J ends were trimmed by 4 bases and 0 bases, with 17 bases remaining between them. The CDR3 loop spans 17 amino acids. In DNA, the CDR3 is TGTGCCAGCAGCCCGCGTAGCGCGCCCAGCTCCTACAATGAGCAGTTCTTC. This translates into CASSPRSAPSSYNEQFF. The full variable domain, completed using reference TRBV9 and TRBJ2-1, is DSGVTQTPKHLITATGQRVTLRCSPRSGDLSVYWYQQSLDQGLQFLIQYYNGEERAKGNILERFSAQQFPDLHSELNLSSLELGDSALYFCASSPRSAPSSYNEQFFGPGTRLTVL.

Notes on this clone: The junction departs from the called germline gene at one end, perhaps through a read error. The chain is built from TRBV2 and TRBJ1-1; D is ambiguous. This CDR3 is built from 14 residues. Per germline, CDR1 SNHLY and CDR2 FYNNEI. The CDR3: CASSEGPRNTEAFF. CDR3 nucleotides: TGTGCCAGCAGCGAAGGTCCCCGGAACACTGAAGCTTTCTTT.

The chain has TRBV7-9 and TRBJ2-6; no clear D. Deletions cut 4 bases from V and 2 bases from J, with 0 bases between. The CDR3 has 12 residues. CDR1 is SEHNR, CDR2 FQNEAQ, per germline (reference sequence). CDR3 amino acids: CASSSGANVLTF. As DNA, the CDR3 is TGTGCCAGCAGCTCTGGGGCCAACGTCCTGACTTTC.

The V call is TRBV19, the J call TRBJ2-7, with 8 bases aligning to TRBD1. CDR1 and CDR2 (germline): LNHDA, SQIVND (reference sequence). V was pared by 5 bases and J by 7 bases, with 7 bases of the junction left unmatched. There are 13 residues in the CDR3. The CDR3 is CASSFDRGWEQYF. The CDR3 DNA reads as TGTGCCAGTAGTTTTGACAGGGGCTGGGAGCAGTACTTC. Full variable domain (rest looked up from reference TRBV19 and TRBJ2-7): DGGITQSPKYLFRKEGQNVTLSCEQNLNHDAMYWYRQDPGQGLRLIYYSQIVNDFQKGDIAEGYSVSREKKESFPLTVTSAQKNPTAFYLCASSFDRGWEQYFGPGTRLTVT.

The rearrangement joins TRBV11-2 to TRBJ2-3; the match to TRBD2 covers 16 bases. CDR3 length equals 19 residues. J gave up 4 bases and V 1 base, and 8 bases lay outside the gene matches. CDR1 and CDR2 (germline): SGHAT, FQNNGV. The CDR3 region has the DNA TGTGCCAGCAGCTTAGGCGAGGGACTAGCGGGGGGGCGCGCAGATACGCAGTATTTT. Translating gives CASSLGEGLAGGRADTQYF.

As DNA, the CDR3 is TGTGCCAGTAGCCCCGCACTAGCGGGGGGCGGGCAGTATTTT. This encodes CASSPALAGGGQYF. The chain couples TRBV19 to TRBJ2-3; 12 positions agree with TRBD2. Germline-derived CDR1 and CDR2 are LNHDA and SQIVND (reference sequence). V was clipped by 6 bases and J by 11 bases; unmatched bases: 9. The CDR3 runs to 14 residues.

As for this clone: An end of the junction differs from the germline gene, which may be a read error. V gene TRBV3-1 (or the pseudogene TRBV3-2) combines with J gene TRBJ2-1; TRBD2 might be the D (6 bases). Germline V gene lookup returns CDR1 LGHDT and CDR2 YNNKEL (reference sequence). There are 12 residues in the CDR3. CDR3 bases: TGTGCCAGCAGCCAGGCTTCGCGGGACTCGGTCTTC. It specifies CASSQASRDSVF.

This clone was seen a single time. The chain carries TRBV30 and TRBJ2-1, with 8 bases lining up with TRBD1. The V segment lost 3 bases and the J segment 5 bases; nucleotides outside the gene matches: 6. Germline V gene data show CDR1 as GTSNPN and CDR2 as SVGIG (reference sequence). CDR3 length equals 14 residues. As DNA, the CDR3 is TGTGCCTGGAGGGCCAGGGGGCTCCACAATGAGCAGTTCTTC. Amino acids: CAWRARGLHNEQFF.

This clone appeared a few times. The chain is built from TRBV7-2 and TRBJ2-3, with a possible D match to TRBD2 (5 bases). The V end was cut by 4 bases, the J end by 3 bases, with 17 bases between. The CDR3 sequence is 16 residues long. The germline V gene encodes CDR1 SGHTA and CDR2 FQGNSA. In DNA form, the CDR3 reads TGTGCCAGCAGCTCCGGACTTTTAAGTCTAACAGATACGCAGTATTTT. Its translation is CASSSGLLSLTDTQYF.

The chain carries TRBV7-9 and TRBJ2-4; D not resolved. Between the trimmed V and J ends, which lost 1 base and 13 bases, there was a span of 8 bases. In germline, CDR1 is SEHNR, CDR2 FQNEAQ (reference sequence). The CDR3 is 11 residues long. The chain's CDR3 is CASSLEGQQYF. CDR3 nucleotides: TGTGCCAGCAGCTTAGAAGGCCAGCAGTACTTC.

The chain links TRBV29-1 to TRBJ2-7; 10 bases agree with TRBD2. CDR1 and CDR2 from the germline V gene are SQVTM and ANQGSEA. This CDR3 has 13 residues. The V segment lost 2 bases and the J segment 2 bases; nucleotides outside the gene matches: 0. This CDR3 is CSVETSGAYEQYF. The CDR3 DNA sequence: TGCAGCGTTGAAACTAGCGGGGCCTACGAGCAGTACTTC.

The V gene is TRBV5-4, the J gene TRBJ1-5, with D possibly matching TRBD1 (6 bases). This CDR3 comprises 15 residues. The V gene's germline CDR1 is SGHNT and CDR2 YYREEE (reference sequence). Trimming cost V 2 bases and J 2 bases, with 11 bases left between them. CDR3 sequence (DNA): TGTGCCAGCAGCTTTGGGGGCGACGGCAATCAGCCCCAGCATTTT. Its translation: CASSFGGDGNQPQHF.

This clone was observed a handful of times. The rearrangement joins TRBV11-1 to TRBJ2-1, with 9 bases identical to TRBD2. The CDR3 extends over 15 amino acids. Looked up from germline, CDR1 is SGHAT and CDR2 is FQDESV (reference sequence). J gave up 10 bases and V 1 base, and 8 bases lay outside the gene matches. For the CDR3, the DNA is TGTGCCAGCAGCTTAGTGCTAGCGGGGTATGTCGAGCAGTTCTTC. This translates into CASSLVLAGYVEQFF.

The chain uses TRBV6-5 and TRBJ1-3, with D hard to call. The CDR3 sequence is 13 residues long. Trimming removed 2 bases at V and 0 bases at J, with 2 bases between. Germline V gives CDR1 MNHEY, CDR2 SVGAGI. CDR3 bases: TGTGCCAGCAGTTACACCTCTGGAAACACCATATATTTT. As protein: CASSYTSGNTIYF.